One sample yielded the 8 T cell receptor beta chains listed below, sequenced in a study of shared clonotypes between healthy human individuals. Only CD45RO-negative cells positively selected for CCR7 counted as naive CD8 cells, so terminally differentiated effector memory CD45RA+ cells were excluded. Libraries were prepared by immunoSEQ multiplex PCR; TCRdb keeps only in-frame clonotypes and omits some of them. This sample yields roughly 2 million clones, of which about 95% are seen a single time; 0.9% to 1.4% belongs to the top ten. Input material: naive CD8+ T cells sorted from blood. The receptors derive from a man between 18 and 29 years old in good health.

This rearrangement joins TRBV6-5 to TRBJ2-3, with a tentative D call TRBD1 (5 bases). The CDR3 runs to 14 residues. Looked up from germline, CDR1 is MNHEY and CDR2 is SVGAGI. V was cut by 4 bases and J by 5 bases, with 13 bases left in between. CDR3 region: CASSFGHSLDTQYF. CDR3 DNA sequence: TGTGCCAGCAGTTTTGGACATTCTTTAGATACGCAGTATTTT.

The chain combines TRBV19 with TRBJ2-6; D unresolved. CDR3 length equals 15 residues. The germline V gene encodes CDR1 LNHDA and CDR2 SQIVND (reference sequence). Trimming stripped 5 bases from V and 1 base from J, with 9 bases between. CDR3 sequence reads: CASSPLFSGANVLTF. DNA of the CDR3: TGTGCCAGTAGTCCATTGTTTTCTGGGGCCAACGTCCTGACTTTC.

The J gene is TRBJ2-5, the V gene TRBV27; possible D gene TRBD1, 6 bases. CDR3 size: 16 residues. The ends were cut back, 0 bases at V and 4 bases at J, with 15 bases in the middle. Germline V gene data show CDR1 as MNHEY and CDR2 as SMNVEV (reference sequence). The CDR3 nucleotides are TGTGCCAGCAGTTTATCGGCAGGGGATCTCCCAGAGACCCAGTACTTC. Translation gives CASSLSAGDLPETQYF.

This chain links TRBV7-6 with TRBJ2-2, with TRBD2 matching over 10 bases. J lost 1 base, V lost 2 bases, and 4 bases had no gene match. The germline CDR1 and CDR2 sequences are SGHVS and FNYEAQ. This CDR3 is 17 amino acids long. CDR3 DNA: TGTGCCAGCAGCTTAACCACTAGCGGGGAGAACACCGGGGAGCTGTTTTTT. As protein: CASSLTTSGENTGELFF.

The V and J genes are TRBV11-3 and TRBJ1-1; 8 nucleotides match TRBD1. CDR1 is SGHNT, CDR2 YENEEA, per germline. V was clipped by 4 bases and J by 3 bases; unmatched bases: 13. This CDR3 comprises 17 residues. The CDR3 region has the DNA TGTGCCAGCAGCTCAAGGCCCATCCGGACAGGGTACACTGAAGCTTTCTTT. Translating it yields CASSSRPIRTGYTEAFF.

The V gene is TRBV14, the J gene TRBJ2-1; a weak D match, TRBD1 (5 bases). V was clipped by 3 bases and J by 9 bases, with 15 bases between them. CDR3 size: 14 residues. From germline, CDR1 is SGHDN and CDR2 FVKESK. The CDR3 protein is CASSQLLTGPEQFF. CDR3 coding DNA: TGTGCCAGCAGCCAGTTATTAACAGGACCTGAGCAGTTCTTC.

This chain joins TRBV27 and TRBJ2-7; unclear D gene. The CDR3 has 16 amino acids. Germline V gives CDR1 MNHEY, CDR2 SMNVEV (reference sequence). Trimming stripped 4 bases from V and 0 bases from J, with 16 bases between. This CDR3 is CASSSRVVPNSYEQYF. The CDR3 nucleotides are TGTGCCAGCAGTTCCAGAGTAGTTCCCAACTCCTACGAGCAGTACTTC.

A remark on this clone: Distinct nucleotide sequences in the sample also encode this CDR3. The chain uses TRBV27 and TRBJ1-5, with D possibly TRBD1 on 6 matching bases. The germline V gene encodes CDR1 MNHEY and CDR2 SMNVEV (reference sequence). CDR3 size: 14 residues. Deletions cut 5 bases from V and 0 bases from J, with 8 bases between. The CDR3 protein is CASSLGGSNQPQHF. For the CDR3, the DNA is TGTGCCAGCAGTCTAGGGGGTAGCAATCAGCCCCAGCATTTT.